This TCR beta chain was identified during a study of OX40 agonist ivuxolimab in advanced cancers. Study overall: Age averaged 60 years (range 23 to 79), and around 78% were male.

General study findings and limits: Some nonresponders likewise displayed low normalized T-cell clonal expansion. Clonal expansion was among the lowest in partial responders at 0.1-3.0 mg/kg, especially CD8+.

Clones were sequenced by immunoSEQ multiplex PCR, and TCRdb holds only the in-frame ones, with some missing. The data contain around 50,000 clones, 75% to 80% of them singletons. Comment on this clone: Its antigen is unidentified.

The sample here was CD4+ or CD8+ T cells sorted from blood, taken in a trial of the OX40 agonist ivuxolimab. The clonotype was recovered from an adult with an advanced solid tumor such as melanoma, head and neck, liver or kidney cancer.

The CDR3 DNA is TGTGCCAGCAGTCTCCAACCACGGACAGGGGGCATGGAGACCCAGTACTTC. Translated: CASSLQPRTGGMETQYF. V usage is TRBV27 and J usage is TRBJ2-5; the match to TRBD1 covers 11 bases. After removal of 5 bases from V and 5 bases from J, the junction contained 13 bases not matched to a gene. The CDR3 covers 17 residues. The germline V gene encodes CDR1 MNHEY and CDR2 SMNVEV (reference sequence).